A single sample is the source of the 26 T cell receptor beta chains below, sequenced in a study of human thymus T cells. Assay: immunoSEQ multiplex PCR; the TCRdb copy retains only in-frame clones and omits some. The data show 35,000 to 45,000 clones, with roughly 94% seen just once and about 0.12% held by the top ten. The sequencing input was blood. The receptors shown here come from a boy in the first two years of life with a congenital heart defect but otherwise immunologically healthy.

CDR3 sequence reads: CASGWGDEQYF. The CDR3 bases are TGTGCTAGTGGTTGGGGTGACGAGCAGTACTTC. The chain is built from TRBV12-5 and TRBJ2-5; D is ambiguous. The end of the DNA aligns better with TRBJ2-7, so the J call may be wrong. Per the germline V gene, CDR1 is LGHNT and CDR2 is FRNRAP. The CDR3 has 11 residues.

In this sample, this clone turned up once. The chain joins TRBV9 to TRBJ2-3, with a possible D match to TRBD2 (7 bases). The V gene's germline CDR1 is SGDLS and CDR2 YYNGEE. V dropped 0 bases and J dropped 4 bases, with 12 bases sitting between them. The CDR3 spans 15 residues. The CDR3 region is CASSVEGGPADTQYF. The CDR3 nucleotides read TGTGCCAGCAGCGTAGAGGGGGGGCCCGCAGATACGCAGTATTTT.

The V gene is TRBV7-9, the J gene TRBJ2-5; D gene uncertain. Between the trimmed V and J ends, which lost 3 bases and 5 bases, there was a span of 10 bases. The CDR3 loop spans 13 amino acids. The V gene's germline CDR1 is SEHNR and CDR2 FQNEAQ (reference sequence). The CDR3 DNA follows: TGTGCCAGCAGCTTCAGTTACAAGGAGACCCAGTACTTC. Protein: CASSFSYKETQYF.

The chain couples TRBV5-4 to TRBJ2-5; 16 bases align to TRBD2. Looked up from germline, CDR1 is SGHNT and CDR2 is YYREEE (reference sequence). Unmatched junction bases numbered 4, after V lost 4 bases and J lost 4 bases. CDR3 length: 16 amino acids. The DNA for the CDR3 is TGTGCCAGCAGCGAGGGACTAGCGGGGGGGCTAGAGACCCAGTACTTC. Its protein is CASSEGLAGGLETQYF.

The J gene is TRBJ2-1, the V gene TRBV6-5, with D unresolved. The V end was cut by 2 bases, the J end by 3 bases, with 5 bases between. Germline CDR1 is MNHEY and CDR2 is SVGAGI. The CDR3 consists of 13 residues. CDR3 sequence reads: CASSYGRYNEQFF. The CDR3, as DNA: TGTGCCAGCAGTTACGGTCGCTACAATGAGCAGTTCTTC.

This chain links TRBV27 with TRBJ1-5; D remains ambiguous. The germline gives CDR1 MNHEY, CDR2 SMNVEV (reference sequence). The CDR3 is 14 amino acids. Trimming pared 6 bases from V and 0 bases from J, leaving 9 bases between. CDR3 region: CASRRTGSNQPQHF. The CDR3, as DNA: TGTGCCAGCAGACGGACGGGTAGCAATCAGCCCCAGCATTTT.

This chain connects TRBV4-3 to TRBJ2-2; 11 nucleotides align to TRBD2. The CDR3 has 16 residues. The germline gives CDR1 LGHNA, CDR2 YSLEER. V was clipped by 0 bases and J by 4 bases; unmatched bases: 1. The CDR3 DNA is TGCGCCAGCAGCCAAGATAGCGGGGGGGCCACCGGGGAGCTGTTTTTT. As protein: CASSQDSGGATGELFF.

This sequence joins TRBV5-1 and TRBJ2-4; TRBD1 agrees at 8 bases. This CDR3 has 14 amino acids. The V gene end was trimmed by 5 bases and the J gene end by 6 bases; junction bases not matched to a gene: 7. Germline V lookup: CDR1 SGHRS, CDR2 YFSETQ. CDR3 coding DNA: TGCGCCAGCAGACCCCAGGGGGCGGGAAACATTCAGTACTTC. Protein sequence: CASRPQGAGNIQYF.

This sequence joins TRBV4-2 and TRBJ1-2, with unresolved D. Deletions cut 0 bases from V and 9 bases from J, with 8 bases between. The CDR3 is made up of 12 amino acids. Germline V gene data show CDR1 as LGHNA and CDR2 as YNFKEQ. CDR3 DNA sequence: TGTGCCAGCAGCCAAGAGGGTGGGAGCTACACCTTC. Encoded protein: CASSQEGGSYTF.

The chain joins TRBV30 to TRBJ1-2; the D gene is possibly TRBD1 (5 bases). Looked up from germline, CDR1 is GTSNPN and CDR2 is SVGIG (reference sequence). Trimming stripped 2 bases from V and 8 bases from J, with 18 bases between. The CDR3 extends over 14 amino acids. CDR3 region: CAWSQGDGIGGYTF. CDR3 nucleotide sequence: TGTGCCTGGAGTCAGGGCGACGGTATAGGGGGCTACACCTTC.

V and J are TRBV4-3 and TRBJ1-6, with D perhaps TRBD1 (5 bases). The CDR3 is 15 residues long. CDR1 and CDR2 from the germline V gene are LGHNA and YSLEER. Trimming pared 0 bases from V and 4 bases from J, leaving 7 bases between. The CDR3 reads CASSQDREYNSPLHF. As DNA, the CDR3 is TGCGCCAGCAGCCAAGACAGGGAATATAATTCACCCCTCCACTTT.

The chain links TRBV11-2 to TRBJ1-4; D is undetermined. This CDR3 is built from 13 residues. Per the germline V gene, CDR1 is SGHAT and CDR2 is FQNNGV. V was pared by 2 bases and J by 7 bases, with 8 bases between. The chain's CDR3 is CASSLRRGEKLFF. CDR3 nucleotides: TGTGCCAGCAGCTTACGGCGGGGTGAAAAACTGTTTTTT. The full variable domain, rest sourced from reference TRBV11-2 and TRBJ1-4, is EAGVAQSPRYKIIEKRQSVAFWCNPISGHATLYWYQQILGQGPKLLIQFQNNGVVDDSQLPKDRFSAERLKGVDSTLKIQPAKLEDSAVYLCASSLRRGEKLFFGSGTQLSVL.

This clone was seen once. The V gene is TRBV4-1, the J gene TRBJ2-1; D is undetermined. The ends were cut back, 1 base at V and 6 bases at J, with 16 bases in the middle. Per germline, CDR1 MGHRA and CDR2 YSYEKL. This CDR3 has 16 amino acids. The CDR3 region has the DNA TGCGCCAGCAGCCAAGGACCGGGTAGGTTAGGCAATGAGCAGTTCTTC. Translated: CASSQGPGRLGNEQFF.

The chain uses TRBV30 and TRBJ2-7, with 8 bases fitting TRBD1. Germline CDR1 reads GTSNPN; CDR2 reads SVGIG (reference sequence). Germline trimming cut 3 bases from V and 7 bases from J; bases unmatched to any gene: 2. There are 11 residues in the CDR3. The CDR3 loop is CAWRRQGEQYF. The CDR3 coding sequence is TGTGCCTGGAGGCGACAGGGGGAGCAGTACTTC.

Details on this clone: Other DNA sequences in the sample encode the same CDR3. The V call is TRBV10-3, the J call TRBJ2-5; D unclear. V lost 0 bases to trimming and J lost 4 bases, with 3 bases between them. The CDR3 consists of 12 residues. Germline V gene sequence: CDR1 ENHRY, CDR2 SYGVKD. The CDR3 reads CAISESRETQYF. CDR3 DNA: TGTGCCATCAGTGAGTCTCGAGAGACCCAGTACTTC.

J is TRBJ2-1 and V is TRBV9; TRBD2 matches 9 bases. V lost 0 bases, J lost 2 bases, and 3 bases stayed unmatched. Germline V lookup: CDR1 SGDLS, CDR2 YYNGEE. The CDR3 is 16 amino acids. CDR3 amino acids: CASSVVGGGAYNEQFF. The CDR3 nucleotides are TGTGCCAGCAGCGTAGTAGGCGGGGGGGCCTACAATGAGCAGTTCTTC.

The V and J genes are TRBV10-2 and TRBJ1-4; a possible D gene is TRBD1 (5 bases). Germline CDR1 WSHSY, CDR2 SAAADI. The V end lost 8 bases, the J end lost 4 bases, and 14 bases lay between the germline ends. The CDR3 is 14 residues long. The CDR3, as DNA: TGCGCCAGCGGAGATCAGGGTGGTAATGAAAAACTGTTTTTT. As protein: CASGDQGGNEKLFF.

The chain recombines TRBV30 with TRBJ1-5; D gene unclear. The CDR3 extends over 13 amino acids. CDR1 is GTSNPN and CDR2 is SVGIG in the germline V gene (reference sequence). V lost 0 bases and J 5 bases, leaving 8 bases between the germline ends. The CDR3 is CAWSVSGDQPQHF. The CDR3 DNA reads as TGTGCCTGGAGTGTGTCAGGCGATCAGCCCCAGCATTTT.

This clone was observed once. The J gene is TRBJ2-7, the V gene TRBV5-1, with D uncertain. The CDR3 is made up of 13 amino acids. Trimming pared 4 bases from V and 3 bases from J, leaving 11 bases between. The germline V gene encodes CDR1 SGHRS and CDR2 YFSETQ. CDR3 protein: CASSPDLSYEQYF. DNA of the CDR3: TGCGCCAGCAGCCCTGACTTGAGCTACGAGCAGTACTTC.

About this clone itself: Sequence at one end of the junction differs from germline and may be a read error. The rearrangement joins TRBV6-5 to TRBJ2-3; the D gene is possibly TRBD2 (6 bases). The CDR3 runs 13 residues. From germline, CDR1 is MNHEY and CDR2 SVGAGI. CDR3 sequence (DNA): TGTACCAGCGCGCGTATTGGGGGGGATACGCAGTATTTT. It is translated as CTSARIGGDTQYF.

Here the CDR3 reads CATFALAGGPNEQFF. As DNA, the CDR3 is TGTGCCACCTTCGCCTTAGCGGGGGGTCCCAATGAGCAGTTCTTC. The V call is TRBV10-3, the J call TRBJ2-1; TRBD2 matches 10 bases. The CDR3 has 15 residues. J lost 6 bases, V lost 10 bases, and 12 bases had no gene match. CDR1 ENHRY and CDR2 SYGVKD come from the germline V gene.

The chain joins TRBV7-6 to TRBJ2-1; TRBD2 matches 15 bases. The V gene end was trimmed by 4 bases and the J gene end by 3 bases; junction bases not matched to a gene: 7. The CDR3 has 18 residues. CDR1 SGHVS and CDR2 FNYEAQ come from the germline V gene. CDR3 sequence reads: CASSSGTSGGQFYNEQFF. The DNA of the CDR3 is TGTGCCAGCAGCTCCGGGACTAGCGGGGGGCAATTCTACAATGAGCAGTTCTTC.

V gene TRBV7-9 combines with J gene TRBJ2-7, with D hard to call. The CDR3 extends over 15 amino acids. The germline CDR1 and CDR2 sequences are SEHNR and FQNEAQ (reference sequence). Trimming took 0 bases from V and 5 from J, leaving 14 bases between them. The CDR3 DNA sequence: TGTGCCAGCAGCTTAGCGCTACTTCAAAGGGACGAGCAGTACTTC. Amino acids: CASSLALLQRDEQYF.

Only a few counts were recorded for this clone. The CDR3 coding sequence is TGTGCCATCAGGAGCGACGGTTTGTGGGGCTACACCTTC. Translation: CAIRSDGLWGYTF. This sequence joins TRBV10-3 and TRBJ1-2; D call uncertain. V lost 6 bases, J lost 8 bases, and 16 bases lay in between. The CDR3 is made up of 13 amino acids. Germline V gives CDR1 ENHRY, CDR2 SYGVKD.

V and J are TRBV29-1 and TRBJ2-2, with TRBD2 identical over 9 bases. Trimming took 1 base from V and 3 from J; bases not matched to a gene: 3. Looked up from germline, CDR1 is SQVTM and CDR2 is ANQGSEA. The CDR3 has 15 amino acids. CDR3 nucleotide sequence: TGCAGCGTTGAAGCGGGACTAGCAGACACCGGGGAGCTGTTTTTT. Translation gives CSVEAGLADTGELFF.

DNA for the CDR3: TGTGCCATCAAGAGGACTAGCGGGGGCACAGATACGCAGTATTTT. Its translation: CAIKRTSGGTDTQYF. The gene calls are TRBV10-3 and TRBJ2-3, with TRBD2 matching over 12 bases. This CDR3 spans 15 amino acids. Unmatched junction bases numbered 3, after V lost 7 bases and J lost 1 base. Per the germline V gene, CDR1 is ENHRY and CDR2 is SYGVKD.